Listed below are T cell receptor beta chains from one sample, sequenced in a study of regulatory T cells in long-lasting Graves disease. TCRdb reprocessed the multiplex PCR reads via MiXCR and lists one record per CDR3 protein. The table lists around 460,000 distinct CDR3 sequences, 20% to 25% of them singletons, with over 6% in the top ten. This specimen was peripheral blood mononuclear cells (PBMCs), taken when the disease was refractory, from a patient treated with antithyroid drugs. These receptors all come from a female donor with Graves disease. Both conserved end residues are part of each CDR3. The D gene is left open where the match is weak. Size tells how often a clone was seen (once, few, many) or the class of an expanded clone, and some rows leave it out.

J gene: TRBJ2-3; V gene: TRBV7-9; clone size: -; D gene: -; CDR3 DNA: TGTGCCAGCAGCTTAAGGGGGGTACTACGCACAGATACGCAGTATTTT; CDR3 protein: CASSLRGVLRTDTQYF
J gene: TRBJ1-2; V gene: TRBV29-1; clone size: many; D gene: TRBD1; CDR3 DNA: TGCAGCGTTGACCGGACAGGGGATGGCTACACCTTC; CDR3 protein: CSVDRTGDGYTF
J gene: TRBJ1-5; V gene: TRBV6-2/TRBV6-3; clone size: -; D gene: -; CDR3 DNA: TGTGCCAGCAGTGGATCTCTAGGCCAGGGCAATCAGCCCCAGCATTTT; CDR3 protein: CASSGSLGQGNQPQHF
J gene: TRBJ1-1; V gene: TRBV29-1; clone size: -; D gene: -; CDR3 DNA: TGCAGCGTCAGCGCCTTCTCAAACACTGAAGCTTTCTTT; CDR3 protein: CSVSAFSNTEAFF
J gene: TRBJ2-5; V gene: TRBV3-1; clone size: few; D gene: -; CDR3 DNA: TGTGCCAGCAGCCAAGTAAAAGGCGGGGGCCGTGGAGAGACCCAGTACTTC; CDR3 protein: CASSQVKGGGRGETQYF
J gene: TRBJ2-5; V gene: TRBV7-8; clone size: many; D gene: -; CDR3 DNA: TGTGCCAGCAGCAGCCACAGGGTACGAGGGGAGACCCAGTACTTC; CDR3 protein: CASSSHRVRGETQYF
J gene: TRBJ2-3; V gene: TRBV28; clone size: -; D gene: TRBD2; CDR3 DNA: TGTGCCAGCAGTTTAGGGGCTAGCGGGCGAGCTAGCACAGATACGCAGTATTTT; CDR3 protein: CASSLGASGRASTDTQYF
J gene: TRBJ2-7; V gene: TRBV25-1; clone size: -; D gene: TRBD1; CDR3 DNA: TGTGCCAGCAGAGACCGGGACAGGGGGTACGAGCAGTACTTC; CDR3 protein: CASRDRDRGYEQYF
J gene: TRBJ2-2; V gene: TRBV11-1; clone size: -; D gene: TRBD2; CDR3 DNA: TGTGCCAGCAGCTTGGCTGCTAGCGGGAGCATCACCGGGGAGCTGTTTTTT; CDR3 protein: CASSLAASGSITGELFF
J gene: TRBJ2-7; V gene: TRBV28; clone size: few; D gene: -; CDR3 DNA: TGTGCCAGCACGGACCCGGGCCACGTCTACGAGCAGTACTTC; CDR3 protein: CASTDPGHVYEQYF
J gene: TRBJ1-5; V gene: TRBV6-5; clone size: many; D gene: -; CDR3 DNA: TGTGCCAGCAGTTACTCGCTAATAGGGCGCAGCAATCAGCCCCAGCATTTT; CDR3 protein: CASSYSLIGRSNQPQHF
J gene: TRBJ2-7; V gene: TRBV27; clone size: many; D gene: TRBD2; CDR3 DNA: TGTGCCAGCAGTTTAGCACCGGGAGGCTACGAGCAGTACTTC; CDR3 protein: CASSLAPGGYEQYF
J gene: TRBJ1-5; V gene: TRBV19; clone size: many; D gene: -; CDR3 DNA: TGTGCCAGTAAGGGGGGATCGGGCAGTACCAATCAGCCCCAGCATTTT; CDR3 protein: CASKGGSGSTNQPQHF
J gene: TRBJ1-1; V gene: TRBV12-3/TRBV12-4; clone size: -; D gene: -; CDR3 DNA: TGTGCCAGCGGAAGACAAGGTACTGAAGCTTTCTTT; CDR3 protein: CASGRQGTEAFF
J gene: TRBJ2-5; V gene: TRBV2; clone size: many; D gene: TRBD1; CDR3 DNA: TGTGCCAGCAGATCCGACAGGGGTGAGACCCAGTACTTC; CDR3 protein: CASRSDRGETQYF
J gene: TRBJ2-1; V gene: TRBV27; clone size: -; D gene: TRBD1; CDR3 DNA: TGTGCCAGCAGTTACAGGGGGGCGAATGAGCAGTTCTTC; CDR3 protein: CASSYRGANEQFF
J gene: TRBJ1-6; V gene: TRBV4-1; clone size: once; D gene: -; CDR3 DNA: TGCGCCAGCAGCCAAGATCACGGGGGTTCACCCCTCCACTTT; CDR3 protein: CASSQDHGGSPLHF
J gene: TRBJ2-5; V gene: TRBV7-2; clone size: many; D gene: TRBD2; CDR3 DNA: TGTGCCAGCAGCTTATATTGGGCTAGCGGGGGACAGCCAAAGACCCAGTACTTC; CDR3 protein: CASSLYWASGGQPKTQYF
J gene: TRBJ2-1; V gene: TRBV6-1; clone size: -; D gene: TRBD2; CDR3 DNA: TGTGCCAGCAGTGGATCGGGACTAGCAGACTACAATGAGCAGTTCTTC; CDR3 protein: CASSGSGLADYNEQFF
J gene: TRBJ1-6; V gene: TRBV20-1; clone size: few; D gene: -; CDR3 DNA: TGCAGTGCTAGAGTTGGAGTCGGGGTCTCCTATAATTCACCCCTCCACTTT; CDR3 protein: CSARVGVGVSYNSPLHF
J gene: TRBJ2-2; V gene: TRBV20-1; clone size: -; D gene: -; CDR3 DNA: TGCAGTGCTAGAGATCGCTATTATCAGAACACCGGGGAGCTGTTTTTT; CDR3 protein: CSARDRYYQNTGELFF
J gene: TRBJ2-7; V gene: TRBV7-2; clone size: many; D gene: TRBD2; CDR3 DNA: TGTGCCAGCAGCGCTCTAGCGGGAGGATCCTACGAGCAGTACTTC; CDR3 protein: CASSALAGGSYEQYF